A single sample gave rise to the 31 T cell receptor beta chains below, sequenced in a study of blood T cells in healthy people across ages. With a J-beta primer mix and a sample-barcoded 5' primer, a second PCR ran about 7 to 12 cycles. Each CDR3 protein gets one entry after TCRdb re-called the 5' RACE reads with MiXCR. The sample contains about a million distinct CDR3 sequences, less than 45% of which appear only once. The sequencing sample was made of blood. These receptors came from a man younger than 35 in good health.

The rearrangement links TRBV3-1 to TRBJ2-4; the D gene is possibly TRBD1 (8 bases). The ends were cut back, 1 base at V and 1 base at J, with 14 bases in the middle. Germline lookup yields CDR1 LGHDT and CDR2 YNNKEL (reference sequence). The CDR3 has 17 residues. This CDR3 reads CASSQGRGRGAKNIQYF. The CDR3 nucleotides are TGTGCCAGCAGCCAAGGCAGGGGGCGGGGGGCCAAAAACATTCAGTACTTC.

The V gene is TRBV7-6, the J gene TRBJ2-2; perhaps TRBD1 as D (6 bases). The CDR3 is 14 residues long. V was clipped by 5 bases and J by 8 bases, with 15 bases between them. Looked up from germline, CDR1 is SGHVS and CDR2 is FNYEAQ. CDR3 sequence (DNA): TGTGCCAGCAGCCTAACGACAGGCGCAGGGGAGCTGTTTTTT. Its translation is CASSLTTGAGELFF.

This clonotype was seen a few times. This rearrangement joins TRBV12-3 or TRBV12-4 to TRBJ1-1; no firm D call. Trimming took 3 bases from V and 10 from J, leaving 12 bases between them. This CDR3 contains 12 residues. The CDR3 reads CASSLVVEGAFF. The CDR3 nucleotides read TGTGCCAGCAGTTTGGTTGTGGAGGGAGCTTTCTTT.

The chain employs TRBV7-2 and TRBJ2-2, with D hard to call. The CDR3 runs 14 residues. CDR1 is SGHTA and CDR2 is FQGNSA in the germline V gene. Trimming cost V 3 bases and J 5 bases, with 10 bases left between them. CDR3 loop: CASSFTGGTGELFF. CDR3 bases: TGTGCCAGCAGCTTTACTGGTGGGACCGGGGAGCTGTTTTTT.

This clonotype turned up a few times. The CDR3 loop is CAISEGSSYNSPLHF. Here the CDR3 DNA reads TGTGCCATCAGTGAGGGAAGCTCCTATAATTCACCCCTCCACTTT. The V gene is TRBV10-3, the J gene TRBJ1-6; D remains ambiguous. With 2 bases removed from V and 0 bases from J, the gap between germline ends came to 5 bases. Germline V gene data show CDR1 as ENHRY and CDR2 as SYGVKD. This CDR3 is 15 amino acids long.

In its sample, this clonotype was seen a few times. V gene TRBV10-3 combines with J gene TRBJ2-1; 11 bases agree with TRBD2. The V gene end was trimmed by 7 bases and the J gene end by 2 bases; junction bases not matched to a gene: 10. The CDR3 spans 17 residues. The V gene's germline CDR1 is ENHRY and CDR2 SYGVKD. CDR3 protein: CAITSVPSGGTYNEQFF. CDR3 DNA sequence: TGTGCCATCACTTCTGTGCCTAGCGGGGGGACCTACAATGAGCAGTTCTTC.

The chain joins TRBV2 to TRBJ1-4; perhaps TRBD1 as D (5 bases). The CDR3 has 13 amino acids. Trimming pared 2 bases from V and 8 bases from J, leaving 9 bases between. Germline values: CDR1 SNHLY, CDR2 FYNNEI. CDR3 protein: CASSEPGEEKLFF. In DNA form, the CDR3 reads TGTGCCAGCAGTGAACCGGGGGAGGAAAAACTGTTTTTT.

V and J are TRBV9 and TRBJ1-2, with TRBD1 identical over 7 bases. V dropped 2 bases and J dropped 1; count of bases not matched to a gene: 8. Germline lookup yields CDR1 SGDLS and CDR2 YYNGEE. The length of the CDR3 is 16 residues. CDR3 sequence: CASSVGLGQINYGYTF. The CDR3 DNA sequence: TGTGCCAGCAGCGTGGGATTGGGACAGATTAACTATGGCTACACCTTC.

This chain joins TRBV27 and TRBJ1-2; 9 nucleotides align to TRBD1. This CDR3 region has 14 residues. The ends lost 6 bases at V and 4 bases at J; junction bases unmatched: 6. Germline CDR1 and CDR2: MNHEY and SMNVEV (reference sequence). CDR3 bases: TGTGCCAGCAGAACTATGACAGGGGGCTATGGCTACACCTTC. Protein product: CASRTMTGGYGYTF.

This clonotype was counted a few times. The rearrangement joins TRBV2 to TRBJ1-4; perhaps TRBD1 as D (5 bases). The V gene's germline CDR1 is SNHLY and CDR2 FYNNEI. Trimming shortened V by 11 bases and J by 7 bases, and 14 bases separated the two germline ends. The CDR3 sequence is 12 residues long. This CDR3 reads CAAQGEGEKLFF. The CDR3 DNA follows: TGTGCCGCCCAGGGTGAGGGTGAAAAACTGTTTTTT.

The chain is built from TRBV4-2 and TRBJ1-1; TRBD1 matches 8 bases. V trimming: 8 bases; J trimming: 5 bases; junction bases outside the gene matches: 10. The CDR3 has 14 amino acids. Germline V gene lookup returns CDR1 LGHNA and CDR2 YNFKEQ. CDR3 DNA: TGTGCCAGCGGCCTCCAGGGGGCGGGAACTGAAGCTTTCTTT. Protein product: CASGLQGAGTEAFF.

The chain employs TRBV5-1 and TRBJ1-2, with a possible D match to TRBD1 (5 bases). The CDR3 is 15 amino acids. Trimming shortened V by 4 bases and J by 4 bases, and 17 bases separated the two germline ends. Germline V gene data show CDR1 as SGHRS and CDR2 as YFSETQ. In DNA form, the CDR3 reads TGCGCCAGCAGCCTTAAATTTTCGGACACCTATGGCTACACCTTC. Amino acid sequence: CASSLKFSDTYGYTF.

In this sample, this clonotype turned up a few times. J is TRBJ1-2 and V is TRBV4-1; TRBD1 might be the D (5 bases). Trimming left V 3 bases short and J 6 bases short, with 20 bases between. This CDR3 spans 16 amino acids. CDR1 and CDR2 from the germline V gene are MGHRA and YSYEKL. CDR3 region: CASSHMLGGSEDGYTF. The CDR3 coding sequence is TGCGCCAGCAGCCACATGTTGGGGGGATCTGAGGATGGCTACACCTTC.

This rearrangement joins TRBV7-3 to TRBJ2-1, with 8 bases lining up with TRBD2. Germline CDR1 reads SGHTA; CDR2 reads FQGTGA. V was pared by 6 bases and J by 5 bases, with 15 bases of the junction left unmatched. The CDR3 consists of 17 residues. The CDR3 region has the DNA TGTGCCAGCAGGGGGTGGGGAGCGGGGGAACCTAACAATGAGCAGTTCTTC. Encoded protein: CASRGWGAGEPNNEQFF. Together with reference TRBV7-3 and TRBJ2-1, the CDR3 gives the full variable domain: GAGVSQTPSNKVTEKGKYVELRCDPISGHTALYWYRQSLGQGPEFLIYFQGTGAADDSGLPNDRFFAVRPEGSVSTLKIQRTERGDSAVYLCASRGWGAGEPNNEQFFGPGTRLTVL.

The chain couples TRBV20-1 to TRBJ1-4; tentatively, D is TRBD1 (6 bases). The V end lost 1 base, the J end lost 6 bases, and 15 bases lay between the germline ends. CDR3 size: 15 residues. Germline V gives CDR1 DFQATT, CDR2 SNEGSKA (reference sequence). The CDR3 region is CSARVGGRVDEKLFF. The CDR3 DNA reads as TGCAGTGCTAGAGTCGGGGGCAGGGTGGATGAAAAACTGTTTTTT.

This clonotype was observed a handful of times. This chain links TRBV6-1 with TRBJ1-1; D uncertain. This CDR3 has 14 residues. Germline V gene sequence: CDR1 MNHNS, CDR2 SASEGT. V gave up 6 bases and J gave up 0 bases, with 11 bases separating them. The CDR3 region is CASSRPWVNTEAFF. The CDR3 DNA reads as TGTGCCAGCAGCCGGCCTTGGGTGAACACTGAAGCTTTCTTT.

V and J are TRBV20-1 and TRBJ2-3; 10 positions match TRBD2. Trimming took 0 bases from V and 2 from J; bases not matched to a gene: 5. The length of the CDR3 is 16 residues. From germline, CDR1 is DFQATT and CDR2 SNEGSKA (reference sequence). The CDR3 nucleotides read TGCAGTGCTAGAGACCTAGCGGGGGCCGACACAGATACGCAGTATTTT. Translated: CSARDLAGADTDTQYF.

The chain links TRBV20-1 to TRBJ2-3; the match to TRBD2 covers 7 bases. The V gene end was trimmed by 6 bases and the J gene end by 6 bases; junction bases not matched to a gene: 18. This CDR3 has 16 residues. Germline V gene data show CDR1 as DFQATT and CDR2 as SNEGSKA (reference sequence). CDR3 in amino acids: CSASPSWGGFDDTQYF. The CDR3 nucleotides read TGCAGTGCCTCCCCGTCGTGGGGGGGGTTCGACGATACGCAGTATTTT.

Remarks on this clonotype: Its ends do not fully match the called genes, so a read error is possible. The chain combines TRBV12-3 or TRBV12-4 with TRBJ1-5; 8 bases fit TRBD1. The CDR3 is 13 residues long. The CDR3 reads CAGRGQGNQPQHF. CDR3 DNA: TGTGCCGGCAGAGGACAGGGTAATCAGCCCCAGCATTTT.

This clonotype appeared a few times. The rearrangement links TRBV2 to TRBJ1-2; D unresolved. This CDR3 spans 13 amino acids. The germline gives CDR1 SNHLY, CDR2 FYNNEI. V lost 6 bases and J lost 8, with 16 bases in between. The CDR3 reads CASSPDGPGGYTF. The CDR3 DNA is TGTGCCAGCAGCCCAGACGGGCCCGGCGGCTACACCTTC.

The chain is built from TRBV6-5 and TRBJ2-1; 16 nucleotides line up with TRBD2. The CDR3 length is 15 residues. J lost 12 bases, V lost 5 bases, and 7 bases had no gene match. Germline-derived CDR1 and CDR2 are MNHEY and SVGAGI. The CDR3 protein is CASSVGLAGGRAQFF. DNA of the CDR3: TGTGCCAGCAGTGTGGGACTAGCGGGGGGGCGAGCGCAGTTCTTC.

The genes are TRBV20-1 and TRBJ2-1; possible D gene TRBD1, 5 bases. Germline V lookup: CDR1 DFQATT, CDR2 SNEGSKA (reference sequence). The CDR3 contains 14 residues. Trimming removed 1 base at V and 0 bases at J, with 7 bases between. The CDR3 here is CSARVQGSYNEQFF. In DNA form, the CDR3 reads TGCAGTGCTAGAGTTCAGGGCTCCTACAATGAGCAGTTCTTC.

V usage is TRBV5-1 and J usage is TRBJ2-5, with TRBD2 as a possible D gene (7 bases). CDR3 size: 15 residues. Trimming pared 2 bases from V and 11 bases from J, leaving 22 bases between. The germline gives CDR1 SGHRS, CDR2 YFSETQ. The CDR3 region is CASSFTGGGQNEQYF. DNA for the CDR3: TGCGCCAGCAGCTTTACTGGCGGGGGCCAGAATGAGCAGTACTTC.

The rearrangement links TRBV12-3 or TRBV12-4 to TRBJ2-5, with D uncertain. The CDR3 has 13 residues. V gave up 3 bases and J gave up 10 bases, with 15 bases separating them. CDR3 sequence: CASSFGDAVGQYF. The DNA for the CDR3 is TGTGCCAGCAGTTTTGGAGATGCGGTTGGCCAGTACTTC.

The chain employs TRBV5-1 and TRBJ2-4, with D possibly TRBD1 on 5 matching bases. Per germline, CDR1 SGHRS and CDR2 YFSETQ. The V and J ends lost 2 bases and 13 bases respectively, with 25 bases between them. The CDR3 spans 16 residues. The CDR3 spells CASSFLGGAGYNEQYF. The CDR3 DNA is TGCGCCAGCAGCTTTCTGGGCGGCGCAGGGTACAATGAGCAGTACTTC.

V is TRBV6-5 and J is TRBJ1-1; D ambiguous. Trimming removed 7 bases at V and 3 bases at J, with 15 bases between. CDR1 and CDR2 (germline): MNHEY, SVGAGI. The CDR3 is 14 amino acids. CDR3 nucleotides: TGTGCCAGCAAGAAGCAGAGGAAGGACACTGAAGCTTTCTTT. Encoded protein: CASKKQRKDTEAFF.

The J gene is TRBJ2-5, the V gene TRBV6-5, with D unclear. There are 16 residues in the CDR3. Per the germline V gene, CDR1 is MNHEY and CDR2 is SVGAGI. V lost 0 bases to trimming and J lost 1 base, with 12 bases between them. The CDR3 nucleotides read TGTGCCAGCAGTTACTCGTTGTGGCGGACCCAAGAGACCCAGTACTTC. This translates into CASSYSLWRTQETQYF.

This clonotype appeared once. This sequence joins TRBV6-1 and TRBJ2-2, with TRBD2 matching 10 bases. The germline gives CDR1 MNHNS, CDR2 SASEGT. The V and J ends lost 4 bases and 1 base, in that order; junction bases with no gene match: 3. The CDR3 has 16 amino acids. The DNA for the CDR3 is TGTGCCAGCAGTGTACTAGCGGGGATGAACACCGGGGAGCTGTTTTTT. Translated, it gives CASSVLAGMNTGELFF.

In its sample, this clonotype was seen a few times. This chain joins TRBV18 and TRBJ2-5, with a tentative D call TRBD1 (5 bases). The germline V gene encodes CDR1 KGHSH and CDR2 LQKENI. The CDR3 runs to 14 residues. Trimming took off 5 bases at V and 5 bases at J, with 15 bases between the two ends. CDR3 region: CASSIEQVAETQYF. CDR3 in DNA: TGTGCCAGCTCAATAGAACAGGTTGCGGAGACCCAGTACTTC.

CDR3 in DNA: TGTGCCAGCAGTTTAACAGGGATGAATCAGCCCCAGCATTTT. Residues: CASSLTGMNQPQHF. The chain is built from TRBV12-3 or TRBV12-4 and TRBJ1-5, with TRBD1 as a possible D gene (6 bases). This CDR3 has 14 amino acids. The germline V and J ends were trimmed by 2 bases and 4 bases, with 9 bases remaining between them.

This rearrangement joins TRBV5-1 to TRBJ2-1; D may be TRBD1 (6 bases). The CDR3 contains 13 residues. CDR1 and CDR2 from the germline V gene are SGHRS and YFSETQ. V was clipped by 3 bases and J by 10 bases, with 14 bases between them. CDR3: CASSSDRTGEQFF. CDR3 DNA sequence: TGCGCCAGCAGCTCAGACAGGACTGGGGAGCAGTTCTTC.